This T cell receptor beta chain appears in the sequencing data of a study of blood T cell repertoires in COVID-19. Study-level background: Whether acute or convalescent, the COVID-19 samples came from the United States, Italy and Spain.

The CDR3 runs to 15 residues. With 0 bases removed from V and 2 bases from J, the gap between germline ends came to 10 bases. The germline gives CDR1 SGHDN, CDR2 FVKESK. In the original processing: The assay estimated nucleated cells by amplifying reference gene primers. The assay was immunoSEQ multiplex PCR, and TCRdb's table has in-frame clones only and misses some. D and trimming come from the DNA, and the V and J calls and clone size come from that table. The sample consists of a few hundred thousand clones, approximately 86% of them appearing once. The chain links TRBV14 to TRBJ2-5; possibly TRBD2 for D (5 bases). What was sequenced was peripheral blood. The clonotype comes from a human donor in a cohort sampled during active COVID-19. In DNA, the CDR3 is TGTGCCAGCAGCCAAGAGAGGGCGGTGCAAGAGACCCAGTACTTC. It is translated as CASSQERAVQETQYF.